These 22 T cell receptor beta chains originate from one sample sequenced in a study of cytotoxic CD8 clonotypes in ibrutinib-treated CLL. Method: immunoSEQ multiplex PCR; TCRdb's copy keeps in-frame clones and lacks some. The sample has hundreds of thousands of clones, about four fifths seen once. This specimen was PBMCs, taken after 12 months of ibrutinib treatment. Every receptor here comes from a human donor with chronic lymphocytic leukemia.

V and J are TRBV27 and TRBJ2-1; 13 bases are a match to TRBD2. CDR3 size: 14 residues. Trimming removed 8 bases from V and 4 bases from J; junction bases left unmatched: 2. Germline V gene data show CDR1 as MNHEY and CDR2 as SMNVEV (reference sequence). The CDR3 sequence: CASGLAGDYNEQFF. The CDR3 DNA is TGTGCCAGCGGACTAGCGGGAGATTACAATGAGCAGTTCTTC.

The CDR3 bases are TGTGCCAGCCGGGGGGGGTTATGGCAGCCCCAGCATTTT. Protein product: CASRGGLWQPQHF. The chain couples TRBV19 to TRBJ1-5; a possible D gene is TRBD1 (5 bases). V was shortened by 9 bases and J by 7 bases, with 16 bases between the two germline ends. Germline values: CDR1 LNHDA, CDR2 SQIVND (reference sequence). This CDR3 spans 13 amino acids.

CDR3 DNA: TGTGCCAGCAGCTTAGCGGGGACAGGGGGCCGGGGAAACAATCAGCCCCAGCATTTT. Translated: CASSLAGTGGRGNNQPQHF. The chain carries TRBV7-9 and TRBJ1-5; 12 bases are shared with TRBD1. The trim removed 0 bases at V and 3 bases at J, leaving 9 bases unmatched. Germline values: CDR1 SEHNR, CDR2 FQNEAQ (reference sequence). This CDR3 has 19 amino acids.

J is TRBJ1-5 and V is TRBV6-4; D call uncertain. Germline CDR1 and CDR2: MRHNA and SNTAGT. V dropped 4 bases and J dropped 0 bases, with 7 bases sitting between them. The CDR3 spans 14 residues. The CDR3 here is CASSASYSNQPQHF. CDR3 DNA sequence: TGTGCCAGCAGTGCCAGCTATAGCAATCAGCCCCAGCATTTT.

This clone was recorded once. V is TRBV28 and J is TRBJ1-1, with D possibly being TRBD1 (6 bases). In germline, CDR1 is MDHEN, CDR2 SYDVKM. The CDR3 is 14 residues long. V was trimmed by 6 bases and J by 5 bases, leaving 16 bases between them. The CDR3 sequence: CASRRQALGTEAFF. The CDR3 bases are TGTGCCAGCAGACGACAGGCTTTGGGGACTGAAGCTTTCTTT.

V usage is TRBV5-1 and J usage is TRBJ1-6; D remains unclear. Germline CDR1 and CDR2: SGHRS and YFSETQ. The CDR3 runs 13 residues. V lost 5 bases to trimming and J lost 7 bases, with 10 bases between them. CDR3 nucleotide sequence: TGCGCCAGCAGTGACGAGGAGAATTCACCCCTCCACTTT. Its translation is CASSDEENSPLHF.

The J gene is TRBJ1-2, the V gene TRBV5-6; the D gene is possibly TRBD1 (5 bases). The CDR3 is 14 amino acids. V was shortened by 0 bases and J by 5 bases, with 11 bases between the two germline ends. Germline CDR1 SGHDT, CDR2 YYEEEE. CDR3 bases: TGTGCCAGCAGCTTGGGACAGTTCAATTATGGCTACACCTTC. Its translation is CASSLGQFNYGYTF.

The chain is built from TRBV6-1 and TRBJ2-2; D not certain. Germline CDR1 reads MNHNS; CDR2 reads SASEGT. The CDR3 spans 18 residues. V shed 1 base and J shed 3 bases, with 18 bases lying between them. CDR3 residues: CASSEDLRQWVDTGELFF. The DNA for the CDR3 is TGTGCCAGCAGTGAAGATCTCCGGCAGTGGGTCGACACCGGGGAGCTGTTTTTT.

The gene calls are TRBV5-6 and TRBJ1-3; 7 positions match TRBD1. The germline CDR1 and CDR2 sequences are SGHDT and YYEEEE. The junction had 8 bases not matched to a gene; V was cut back by 2 bases and J by 0 bases. The CDR3 is 17 residues long. CDR3 nucleotide sequence: TGTGCCAGCAGCTTTGGAGGGGGCCTAGACTCTGGAAACACCATATATTTT. Its translation: CASSFGGGLDSGNTIYF.

The CDR3 is CASSERGEGGGEQFF. CDR3 bases: TGTGCCAGCAGTGAAAGGGGCGAGGGCGGGGGAGAGCAGTTCTTC. The chain uses TRBV2 and TRBJ2-1, with 7 positions matching TRBD2. This CDR3 is 15 amino acids long. V lost 2 bases to trimming and J lost 10 bases; unmatched junction nucleotides: 11. Per the germline V gene, CDR1 is SNHLY and CDR2 is FYNNEI.

The table lists this clone with a few counts. This chain uses TRBV11-2 with TRBJ2-6; 10 bases fit TRBD1. The CDR3 runs to 18 residues. V lost 5 bases, J lost 2 bases, and 9 bases stayed unmatched. The germline gives CDR1 SGHAT, CDR2 FQNNGV. The CDR3 region is CASSRRGQGLAGANVLTF. CDR3 DNA: TGTGCCAGCAGCCGGAGGGGACAGGGGCTGGCTGGGGCCAACGTCCTGACTTTC.

The chain carries TRBV5-4 and TRBJ2-2; no clear D gene. Germline assignment: CDR1 SGHNT and CDR2 YYREEE (reference sequence). The CDR3 contains 14 residues. The V and J ends lost 5 bases and 1 base respectively, with 9 bases between them. The CDR3 sequence: CASRAWGNTGELFF. CDR3 DNA sequence: TGTGCCAGCAGAGCCTGGGGGAACACCGGGGAGCTGTTTTTT. Together with reference TRBV5-4 and TRBJ2-2, the CDR3 gives the full variable domain: ETGVTQSPTHLIKTRGQQVTLRCSSQSGHNTVSWYQQALGQGPQFIFQYYREEENGRGNFPPRFSGLQFPNYSSELNVNALELDDSALYLCASRAWGNTGELFFGEGSRLTVL.

This chain connects TRBV27 to TRBJ2-1, with TRBD1 as a possible D gene (6 bases). Germline V gene data show CDR1 as MNHEY and CDR2 as SMNVEV (reference sequence). This CDR3 is 16 amino acids long. V lost 6 bases and J lost 0, with 15 bases in between. The CDR3 sequence is CASSLNRESSYNEQFF. CDR3 coding DNA: TGTGCCAGCAGCCTCAACAGGGAAAGCTCCTACAATGAGCAGTTCTTC.

The chain uses TRBV5-1 and TRBJ1-1; weak D call: TRBD1 (5 bases). Trimming removed 2 bases at V and 2 bases at J, with 13 bases between. The germline V gene encodes CDR1 SGHRS and CDR2 YFSETQ. This CDR3 is built from 15 residues. The CDR3 sequence is CASSFGGIDNTEAFF. CDR3 coding DNA: TGCGCCAGCAGCTTTGGGGGGATAGATAACACTGAAGCTTTCTTT.

The chain uses TRBV23-1 and TRBJ2-7; D may be TRBD2 (6 bases). TRBV23-1 qualifies as an ORF whose function is uncertain. With 7 bases removed from V and 4 bases from J, the gap between germline ends came to 11 bases. The CDR3 loop spans 12 amino acids. The CDR3 region is CASTPGGYEQYF. CDR3 nucleotide sequence: TGCGCCAGCACCCCCGGGGGTTACGAGCAGTACTTC.

This clone showed up just a few times. The chain links TRBV30 to TRBJ1-2; D is ambiguous. Germline CDR1 is GTSNPN and CDR2 is SVGIG (reference sequence). Trimming took 7 bases from V and 0 from J, leaving 6 bases between them. The CDR3 runs to 11 residues. As DNA, the CDR3 is TGTGCCTCCAGAGCTAACTATGGCTACACCTTC. This sequence encodes CASRANYGYTF.

This clone was recorded once. The chain carries TRBV6-5 and TRBJ1-2, with TRBD1 matching over 7 bases. Germline V CDR1 and CDR2: MNHEY, SVGAGI. This CDR3 has 14 amino acids. V was clipped by 2 bases and J by 4 bases; unmatched bases: 4. CDR3 in DNA: TGTGCCAGCAGTTACCTTGGGACAGCCTATGGCTACACCTTC. Amino acids: CASSYLGTAYGYTF.

The chain recombines TRBV6-5 with TRBJ1-6, with D unclear. With 0 bases removed from V and 7 bases from J, the gap between germline ends came to 7 bases. There are 14 residues in the CDR3. Germline CDR1 MNHEY, CDR2 SVGAGI. CDR3 sequence reads: CASSYSLINSPLHF. The CDR3 DNA follows: TGTGCCAGCAGTTACTCGCTCATAAATTCACCCCTCCACTTT.

This clone was found a few times. This sequence joins TRBV7-3 and TRBJ2-5, with TRBD1 identical over 7 bases. Germline V gives CDR1 SGHTA, CDR2 FQGTGA. Unmatched junction bases numbered 4, after V lost 1 base and J lost 2 bases. The CDR3 covers 15 residues. The CDR3, as DNA: TGTGCCAGCAGCTTAAATGGGGGACAGCAAGAGACCCAGTACTTC. Translated, it gives CASSLNGGQQETQYF.

The chain links TRBV18 to TRBJ1-2; 8 nucleotides agree with TRBD1. The CDR3 runs to 13 residues. V lost 6 bases and J lost 8; bases outside the gene matches: 8. Germline CDR1 reads KGHSH; CDR2 reads LQKENI. This CDR3 is CASSPGQDLGYTF. CDR3 DNA: TGTGCCAGCTCCCCGGGACAGGATTTGGGCTACACCTTC.

This clone came up a few times. The chain joins TRBV23-1 to TRBJ1-5; TRBD1 is a possible D gene (5 bases). TRBV23-1 is designated an ORF whose function remains uncertain. This CDR3 is built from 14 residues. Trimming removed 7 bases from V and 6 bases from J, with 16 bases in between. The CDR3 coding sequence is TGCGCCAGCACTCCGGGAGGGGCGGGTCAGCCCCAGCATTTT. Translated: CASTPGGAGQPQHF.

This clone was observed once. The chain couples TRBV7-8 to TRBJ2-7; 7 nucleotides match TRBD2. Germline V gene sequence: CDR1 SGHVS, CDR2 FQNEAQ. The CDR3 runs 15 residues. After removal of 0 bases from V and 0 bases from J, the junction contained 2 bases not matched to a gene. CDR3 protein: CASSLAGEGSYEQYF. The CDR3, as DNA: TGTGCCAGCAGCTTAGCAGGGGAGGGCTCCTACGAGCAGTACTTC.